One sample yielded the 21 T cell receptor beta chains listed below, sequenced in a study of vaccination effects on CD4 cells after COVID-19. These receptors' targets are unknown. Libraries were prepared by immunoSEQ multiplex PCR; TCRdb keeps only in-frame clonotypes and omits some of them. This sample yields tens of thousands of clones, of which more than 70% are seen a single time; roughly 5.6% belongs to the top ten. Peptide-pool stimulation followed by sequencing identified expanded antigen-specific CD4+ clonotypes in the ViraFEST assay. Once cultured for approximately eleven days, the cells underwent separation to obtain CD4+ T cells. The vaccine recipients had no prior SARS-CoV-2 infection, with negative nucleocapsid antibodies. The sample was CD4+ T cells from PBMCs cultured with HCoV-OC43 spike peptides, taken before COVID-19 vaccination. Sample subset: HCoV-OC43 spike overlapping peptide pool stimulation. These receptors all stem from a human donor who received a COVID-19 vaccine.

The CDR3 bases are TGTGCCAGCAGTTATAGCTTCTGGAGGGGGCCGGATGAGCAGTTCTTC. Encoded protein: CASSYSFWRGPDEQFF. This chain connects TRBV6-2 or TRBV6-3 to TRBJ2-1; D perhaps matches TRBD1 (7 bases). Germline CDR1 reads MNHEY; CDR2 reads SVGEGT. Trimming shortened V by 3 bases and J by 8 bases, and 20 bases separated the two germline ends. CDR3 length: 16 residues.

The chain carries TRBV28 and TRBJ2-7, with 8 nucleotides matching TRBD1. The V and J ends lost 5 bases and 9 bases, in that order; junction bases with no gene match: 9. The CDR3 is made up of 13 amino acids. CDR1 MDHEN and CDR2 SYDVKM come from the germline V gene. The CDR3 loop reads CASSPSDRGRQYV. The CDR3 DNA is TGTGCCAGCAGTCCAAGCGACAGGGGACGGCAGTACGTC.

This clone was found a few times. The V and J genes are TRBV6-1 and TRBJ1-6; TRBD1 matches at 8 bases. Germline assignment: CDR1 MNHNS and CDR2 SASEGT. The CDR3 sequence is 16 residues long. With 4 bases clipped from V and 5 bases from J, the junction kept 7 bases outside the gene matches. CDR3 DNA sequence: TGTGCCAGCAGTGCGCCAGGGGGCGCGGATAATTCACCCCTCCACTTT. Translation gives CASSAPGGADNSPLHF.

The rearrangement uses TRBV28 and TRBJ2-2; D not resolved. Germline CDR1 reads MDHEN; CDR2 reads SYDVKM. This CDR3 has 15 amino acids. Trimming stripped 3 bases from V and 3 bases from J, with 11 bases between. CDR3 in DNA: TGTGCCAGCAGTTTCCTGCTCGGATACACCGGGGAGCTGTTTTTT. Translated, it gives CASSFLLGYTGELFF.

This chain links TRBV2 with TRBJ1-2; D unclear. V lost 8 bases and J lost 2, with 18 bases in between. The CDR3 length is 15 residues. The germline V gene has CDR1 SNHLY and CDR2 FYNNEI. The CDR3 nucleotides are TGTGCCAGCGAGGCAGCCTCCCCAACCAACTATGGCTACACCTTC. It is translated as CASEAASPTNYGYTF.

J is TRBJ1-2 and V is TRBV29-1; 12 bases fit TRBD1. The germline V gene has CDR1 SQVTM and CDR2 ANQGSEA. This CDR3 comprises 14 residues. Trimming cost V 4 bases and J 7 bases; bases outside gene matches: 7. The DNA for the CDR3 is TGCAGCGTTGGTCCCGGGACAGGGGGCGGTGGCTACACCTTC. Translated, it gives CSVGPGTGGGGYTF.

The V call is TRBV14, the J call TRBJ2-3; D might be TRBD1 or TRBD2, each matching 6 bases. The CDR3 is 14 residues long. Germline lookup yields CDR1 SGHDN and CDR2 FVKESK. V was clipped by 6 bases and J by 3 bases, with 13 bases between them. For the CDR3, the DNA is TGTGCCAGCAGACACGGGGGCCGGACAGATACGCAGTATTTT. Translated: CASRHGGRTDTQYF.

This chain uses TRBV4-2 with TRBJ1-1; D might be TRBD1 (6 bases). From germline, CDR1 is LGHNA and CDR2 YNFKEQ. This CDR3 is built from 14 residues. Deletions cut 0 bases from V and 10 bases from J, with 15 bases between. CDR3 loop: CASSQEGAGTRAFF. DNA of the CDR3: TGTGCCAGCAGCCAAGAGGGAGCCGGGACACGAGCTTTCTTT.

The CDR3: CASSWGDLYGYTF. Written as DNA, the CDR3 is TGTGCCAGCAGCTGGGGGGACCTCTATGGCTACACCTTC. This sequence joins TRBV5-5 and TRBJ1-2; weak D call: TRBD1 (5 bases). V lost 3 bases and J 4 bases, leaving 10 bases between the germline ends. This CDR3 spans 13 amino acids. Germline CDR1 is SGHKS and CDR2 is YYEKEE (reference sequence).

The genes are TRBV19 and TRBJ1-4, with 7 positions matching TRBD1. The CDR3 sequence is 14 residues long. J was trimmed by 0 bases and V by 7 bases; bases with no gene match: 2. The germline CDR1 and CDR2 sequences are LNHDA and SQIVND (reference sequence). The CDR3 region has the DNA TGTGCCAGTACCCAGGGGGCAACTAATGAAAAACTGTTTTTT. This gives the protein CASTQGATNEKLFF.

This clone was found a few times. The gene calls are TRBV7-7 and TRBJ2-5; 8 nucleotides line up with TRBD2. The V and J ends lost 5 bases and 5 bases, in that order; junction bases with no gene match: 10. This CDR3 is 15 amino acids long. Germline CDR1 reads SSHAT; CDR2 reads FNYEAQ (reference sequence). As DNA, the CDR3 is TGTGCCAGCAGCCCGGGGGGGACGGGCAGGGAGACCCAGTACTTC. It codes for CASSPGGTGRETQYF.

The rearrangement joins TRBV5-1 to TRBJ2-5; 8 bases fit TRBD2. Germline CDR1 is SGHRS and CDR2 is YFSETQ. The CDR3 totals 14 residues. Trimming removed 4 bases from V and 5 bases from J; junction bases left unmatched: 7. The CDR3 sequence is CASSIGLAEETQYF. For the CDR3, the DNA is TGCGCCAGCAGCATCGGACTAGCAGAGGAGACCCAGTACTTC.

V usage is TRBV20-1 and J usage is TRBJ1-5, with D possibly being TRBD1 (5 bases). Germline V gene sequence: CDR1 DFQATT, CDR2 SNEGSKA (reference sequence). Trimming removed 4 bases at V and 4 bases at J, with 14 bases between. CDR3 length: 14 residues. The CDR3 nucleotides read TGCAGTGCTATTGACACCCGGGGGAATCAGCCCCAGCATTTT. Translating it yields CSAIDTRGNQPQHF.

CDR3 nucleotides: TGTGCCAGCAGCCCGGGCCGCTCCTACGAGCAGTACGTC. This codes for CASSPGRSYEQYV. This chain links TRBV7-2 with TRBJ2-7; D is ambiguous. V was shortened by 5 bases and J by 0 bases, with 8 bases between the two germline ends. Looked up from germline, CDR1 is SGHTA and CDR2 is FQGNSA. This CDR3 has 13 residues.

Here the CDR3 reads CASNRDQGEKLFF. The CDR3, as DNA: TGTGCCAGCAATAGGGACCAGGGGGAAAAACTGTTTTTT. V is TRBV6-6 and J is TRBJ1-4, with D possibly being TRBD1 (6 bases). Germline V gene data show CDR1 as MNHNY and CDR2 as SVGAGI (reference sequence). The CDR3 sequence is 13 residues long. The germline V and J ends were trimmed by 7 bases and 8 bases, with 14 bases remaining between them.

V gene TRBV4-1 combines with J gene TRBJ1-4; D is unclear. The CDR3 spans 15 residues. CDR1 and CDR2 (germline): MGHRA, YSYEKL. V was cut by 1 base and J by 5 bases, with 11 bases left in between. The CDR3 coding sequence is TGCGCCAGCAGCCAAGGTTACGTTTCCAATGAAAAACTGTTTTTT. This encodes CASSQGYVSNEKLFF.

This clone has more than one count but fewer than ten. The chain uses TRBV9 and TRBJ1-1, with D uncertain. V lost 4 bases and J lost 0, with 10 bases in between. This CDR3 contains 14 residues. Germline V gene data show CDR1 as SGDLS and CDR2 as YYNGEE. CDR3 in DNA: TGTGCCAGCAGCACCCTGGGGTTGAACACTGAAGCTTTCTTT. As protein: CASSTLGLNTEAFF.

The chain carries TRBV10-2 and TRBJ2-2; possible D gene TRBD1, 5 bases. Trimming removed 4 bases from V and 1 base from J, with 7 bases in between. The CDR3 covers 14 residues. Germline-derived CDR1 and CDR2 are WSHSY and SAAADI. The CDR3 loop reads CASSGTRNTGELFF. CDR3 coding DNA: TGCGCCAGCAGTGGGACAAGGAACACCGGGGAGCTGTTTTTT.

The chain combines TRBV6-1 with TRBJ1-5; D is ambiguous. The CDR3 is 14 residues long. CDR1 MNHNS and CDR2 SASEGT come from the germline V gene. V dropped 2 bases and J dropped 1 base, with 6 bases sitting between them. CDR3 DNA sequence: TGTGCCAGCAGTGAACGAGGGAGCAATCAGCCCCAGCATTTT. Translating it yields CASSERGSNQPQHF.

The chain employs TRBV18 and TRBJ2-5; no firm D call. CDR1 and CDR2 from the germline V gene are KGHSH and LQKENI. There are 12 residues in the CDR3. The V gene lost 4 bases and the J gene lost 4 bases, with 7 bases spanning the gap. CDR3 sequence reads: CASSQVRETQYF. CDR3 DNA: TGTGCCAGCTCACAGGTTCGAGAGACCCAGTACTTC.

CDR3 nucleotide sequence: TGTGCCGGCCGACAGGGGATGGGTTCACCCCTCCACTTT. Translated, it gives CAGRQGMGSPLHF. J is TRBJ1-6 and V is TRBV6-5; 8 bases map to TRBD1. The CDR3 covers 13 residues. With V trimmed by 11 bases and J by 9 bases, 9 bases remained unmatched. The germline CDR1 and CDR2 sequences are MNHEY and SVGAGI.